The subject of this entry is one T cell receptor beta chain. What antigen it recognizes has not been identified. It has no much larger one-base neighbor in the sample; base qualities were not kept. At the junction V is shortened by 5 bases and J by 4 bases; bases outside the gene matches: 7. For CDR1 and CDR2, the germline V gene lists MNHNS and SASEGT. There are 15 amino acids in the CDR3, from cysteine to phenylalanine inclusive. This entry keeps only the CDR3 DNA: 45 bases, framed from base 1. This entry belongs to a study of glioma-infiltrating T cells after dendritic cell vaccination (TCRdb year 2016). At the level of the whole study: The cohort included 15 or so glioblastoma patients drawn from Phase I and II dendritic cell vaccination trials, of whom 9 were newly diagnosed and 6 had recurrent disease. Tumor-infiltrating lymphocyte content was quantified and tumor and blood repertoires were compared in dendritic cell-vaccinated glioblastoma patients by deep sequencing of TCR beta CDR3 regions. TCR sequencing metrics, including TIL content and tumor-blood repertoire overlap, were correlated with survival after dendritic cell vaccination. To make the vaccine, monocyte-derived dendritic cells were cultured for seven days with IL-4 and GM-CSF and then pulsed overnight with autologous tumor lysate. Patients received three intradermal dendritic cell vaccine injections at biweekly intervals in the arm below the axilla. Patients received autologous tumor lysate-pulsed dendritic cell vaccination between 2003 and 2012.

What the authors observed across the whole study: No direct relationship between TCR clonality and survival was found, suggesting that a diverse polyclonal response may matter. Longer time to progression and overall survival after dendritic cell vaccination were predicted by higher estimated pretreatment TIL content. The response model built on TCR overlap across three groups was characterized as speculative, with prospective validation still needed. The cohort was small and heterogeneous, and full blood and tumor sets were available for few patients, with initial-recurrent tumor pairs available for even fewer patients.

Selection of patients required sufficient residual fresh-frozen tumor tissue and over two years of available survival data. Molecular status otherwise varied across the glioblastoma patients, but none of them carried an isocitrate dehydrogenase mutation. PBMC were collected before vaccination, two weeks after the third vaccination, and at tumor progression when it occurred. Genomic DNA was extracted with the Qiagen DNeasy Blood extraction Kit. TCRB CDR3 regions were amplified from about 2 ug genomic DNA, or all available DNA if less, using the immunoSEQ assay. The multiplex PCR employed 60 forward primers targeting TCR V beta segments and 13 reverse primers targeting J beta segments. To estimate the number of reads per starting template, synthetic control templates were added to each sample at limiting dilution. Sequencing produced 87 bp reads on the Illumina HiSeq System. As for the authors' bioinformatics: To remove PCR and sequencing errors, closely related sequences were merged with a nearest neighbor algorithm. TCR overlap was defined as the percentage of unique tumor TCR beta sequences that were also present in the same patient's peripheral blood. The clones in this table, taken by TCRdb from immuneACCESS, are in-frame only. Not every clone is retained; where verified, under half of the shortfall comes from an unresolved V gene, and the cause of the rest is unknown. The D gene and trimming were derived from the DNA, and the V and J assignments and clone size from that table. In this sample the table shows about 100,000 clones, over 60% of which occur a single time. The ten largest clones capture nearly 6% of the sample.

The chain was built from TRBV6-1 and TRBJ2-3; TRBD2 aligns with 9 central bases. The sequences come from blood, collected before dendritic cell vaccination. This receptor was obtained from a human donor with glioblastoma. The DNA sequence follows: TGTGCCAGCAGTAAGGGACTAGCCCTCCCAGATACGCAGTATTTT. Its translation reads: CASSKGLALPDTQYF.